A selection of T cell receptor beta chains follows, all from one sample in a study of T cell responses to AZD1222 COVID-19 vaccine. Assay: immunoSEQ multiplex PCR; the TCRdb copy retains only in-frame clones and omits some. The sample has about 140,000 clones; 91% are singletons. Sample: peripheral blood, taken 28 days after the second dose of the MenACWY control vaccine. These receptor sequences come from an adult who received the MenACWY meningococcal vaccine as a control. Both conserved end residues are part of each CDR3. A D gene is named only where the DNA matches it firmly. Size tells how often a clone was seen (once, few, many) or the class of an expanded clone, and some rows leave it out.

v_gene	d_gene	j_gene	abundance	CDR3aa	CDR3nt
TRBV18	TRBD1	TRBJ2-1	-	CASSLGQGIGEQFF	TGTGCCAGCTCACTTGGACAGGGGATCGGTGAGCAGTTCTTC
TRBV19	TRBD1	TRBJ2-1	-	CASRIDRGFVNEQFF	TGTGCCAGTAGGATAGACAGGGGGTTCGTCAATGAGCAGTTCTTC
TRBV11-1	-	TRBJ2-5	-	CASSLMRGAGTQYF	TGTGCCAGCAGCTTGATGAGGGGGGCCGGGACCCAGTACTTC
TRBV4-1	-	TRBJ1-5	-	CASSQGERFSNQPQHF	TGCGCCAGCAGCCAAGGGGAACGGTTTAGCAATCAGCCCCAGCATTTT
TRBV10-2	-	TRBJ1-1	-	CASSPTGPNTEAFF	TGCGCCAGCAGCCCCACAGGGCCCAACACTGAAGCTTTCTTT
TRBV27	-	TRBJ2-1	once	CASSSYDLATGEQFF	TGTGCCAGCAGTTCCTACGACCTAGCTACAGGTGAGCAGTTCTTC
TRBV27	-	TRBJ2-4	-	CASRGAGNIQYF	TGTGCCAGCAGGGGGGCGGGAAACATTCAGTACTTC
TRBV5-6	TRBD2	TRBJ2-1	-	CASSLAGASGFSYNEQFF	TGTGCCAGCAGCTTGGCCGGGGCTAGCGGGTTCTCCTACAATGAGCAGTTCTTC
TRBV11-3	TRBD2	TRBJ2-3	-	CASSETSGTDTQYF	TGTGCCAGCAGCGAGACTAGCGGCACAGATACGCAGTATTTT
TRBV6-4	-	TRBJ1-2	-	CASSDSKSGANYGYTF	TGTGCCAGCAGTGACTCGAAATCGGGAGCTAACTATGGCTACACCTTC
TRBV5-1	TRBD2	TRBJ2-1	-	CASSLAGGAYNEQFF	TGCGCCAGCAGCTTGGCCGGGGGGGCATACAATGAGCAGTTCTTC
TRBV5-4	-	TRBJ2-5	-	CASSPTGYRQETQYF	TGTGCCAGCAGCCCCACAGGTTACCGTCAAGAGACCCAGTACTTC
TRBV19	-	TRBJ2-7	-	CASTPRGGIYEQYF	TGTGCCAGTACCCCCCGAGGCGGGATCTACGAGCAGTACTTC
TRBV5-1	TRBD1	TRBJ1-6	-	CASAGTGESPLHF	TGCGCCAGTGCCGGGACAGGGGAATCACCCCTCCACTTT
TRBV5-1	-	TRBJ2-6	few	CASSSVLTGANVLTF	TGCGCCAGCAGCTCAGTACTCACGGGGGCCAACGTCCTGACTTTC
TRBV29-1	-	TRBJ1-1	-	CSVERGYTEAFF	TGCAGCGTTGAAAGAGGCTACACTGAAGCTTTCTTT
TRBV19	-	TRBJ1-1	-	CASIPGPANTEAFF	TGTGCCAGTATCCCGGGGCCTGCAAACACTGAAGCTTTCTTT
TRBV28	TRBD1	TRBJ1-5	-	CASSSPGQGSNQPQHF	TGTGCCAGCAGTTCTCCGGGACAGGGGTCCAATCAGCCCCAGCATTTT
TRBV19	TRBD2	TRBJ2-1	-	CASSRLAGLSYNEQFF	TGTGCCAGTAGTAGACTAGCGGGGTTGTCCTACAATGAGCAGTTCTTC
TRBV25-1	-	TRBJ2-2	-	CASTGMSEGELFF	TGTGCCAGCACGGGGATGTCGGAGGGGGAGCTGTTTTTT
TRBV10-3	-	TRBJ1-3	-	CAISESVLVGNGSGNTIYF	TGTGCCATCAGTGAGTCCGTTTTGGTGGGAAACGGCTCTGGAAACACCATATATTTT
TRBV11-2	-	TRBJ2-5	once	CASSLDYGQETQYF	TGTGCCAGCAGCTTAGATTATGGCCAAGAGACCCAGTACTTC
TRBV6-5	-	TRBJ2-1	-	CASRRGLSSYNEQFF	TGTGCCAGCAGAAGGGGATTGAGCTCCTACAATGAGCAGTTCTTC
TRBV7-9	TRBD1	TRBJ2-7	-	CASSLAGDRDQQYF	TGTGCCAGCAGCTTAGCGGGGGACAGGGACCAGCAGTACTTC
TRBV19	-	TRBJ2-2	-	CASSRRGGTGELFF	TGTGCCAGTAGTAGGCGAGGGGGAACCGGGGAGCTGTTTTTT
TRBV18	-	TRBJ1-6	-	CASSPPPGHNSPLHF	TGTGCCAGCTCACCACCCCCAGGCCATAATTCACCCCTCCACTTT
TRBV2	-	TRBJ2-7	-	CASSTAYEQYF	TGTGCCAGCTCCACAGCCTACGAGCAGTACTTC
TRBV7-2	-	TRBJ1-1	-	CASSLEGSTEAFF	TGTGCCAGCAGCTTAGAGGGATCCACTGAAGCTTTCTTT
TRBV19	-	TRBJ1-6	-	CASARGGPLHF	TGTGCCAGCGCAAGGGGGGGACCCCTCCACTTT
TRBV20-1	-	TRBJ1-2	-	CSASIGRNYGYTF	TGCAGTGCTAGTATAGGGAGGAACTATGGCTACACCTTC
TRBV7-9	TRBD1	TRBJ2-7	-	CASSQDRGPYEQYF	TGTGCCAGCAGCCAAGACAGGGGACCCTACGAGCAGTACTTC